This TCR beta chain was documented in a study of cytomegalovirus exposure and HLA in healthy donors. This clone has only one observation. The antigen remains undetermined. The PCR made use of 60 Vbeta and 13 Jbeta primers. Only in-frame clones appear in the TCRdb table, and some are missing; sequencing was by immunoSEQ multiplex PCR. The sample has nearly 110,000 clones, approximately 76% seen once. Findings of the study overall: The listing of fewer than 200 TCR beta chains classed them as cytomegalovirus-associated.

This TCR was sampled from a young man in good health and CMV-seronegative. The specimen sequenced was PBMCs.

CDR3 loop: CASSSLFHNEQFF. The CDR3 nucleotides read TGTGCCAGCAGCTCCTTATTCCACAATGAGCAGTTCTTC. This sequence joins TRBV7-9 and TRBJ2-1, with no clear D. CDR3 length equals 13 residues. Germline V gives CDR1 SEHNR, CDR2 FQNEAQ (reference sequence). Trimming left V 4 bases short and J 5 bases short, with 9 bases between.